This TCR beta chain was recovered during a study of blood T cell repertoires in COVID-19. Study-wide background: COVID-19 samples collected from the United States, Italy and Spain covered acute and convalescent phases.

Libraries were prepared by immunoSEQ multiplex PCR; TCRdb keeps only in-frame clonotypes and omits some of them. The repertoire holds 140,000 to 150,000 clones, with more than 70% as singletons. This CDR3 is 14 amino acids long. Trimming cost V 4 bases and J 1 base, with 10 bases left between them. Germline loops: CDR1 SGHTA, CDR2 FQGNSA. The chain joins TRBV7-2 to TRBJ1-1; no clear D. Specimen: peripheral blood. The TCR sequence derives from a man aged 55 to 70 with active or convalescent COVID-19. The CDR3, as DNA: TGTGCCAGCAGCTCACAGCCTGCGAACACTGAAGCTTTCTTT. This gives the protein CASSSQPANTEAFF. Together with reference TRBV7-2 and TRBJ1-1, the CDR3 gives the full variable domain: GAGVSQSPSNKVTEKGKDVELRCDPISGHTALYWYRQSLGQGLEFLIYFQGNSAPDKSGLPSDRFSAERTGGSVSTLTIQRTQQEDSAVYLCASSSQPANTEAFFGQGTRLTVV.